This TCR beta chain was sequenced for a study of regulatory T cells in long-lasting Graves disease. Germline V lookup: CDR1 DFQATT, CDR2 SNEGSKA (reference sequence). The CDR3 runs 14 residues. V was cut by 3 bases and J by 0 bases, with 9 bases left in between. Study-wide results and caveats: TRBV28, TRBJ1-2 and TRBJ2-5 were segments that persistent disease favored.

This clonotype was detected many times. Its antigen is not known. The sample's time point: newly diagnosed GD, antithyroid drugs for less than 3 months. PBMCs provided the RNA from which the TCR library was made. With iRepertoire HTBI primers and Arm-PCR of CDR3 regions, TCR beta libraries were built. TCRdb analysed the multiplex PCR reads with MiXCR anew, one entry per CDR3 protein. The sample consists of around 400,000 distinct CDR3 sequences, roughly 16% of them appearing once. The receptor's source is a female donor with Graves disease. Material: peripheral blood mononuclear cells (PBMCs), obtained at new diagnosis, from a patient treated with antithyroid drugs. This chain uses TRBV20-1 with TRBJ1-5; D is undetermined. CDR3 coding DNA: TGCAGTGCTAGCCAGGTTTATAGCAATCAGCCCCAGCATTTT. Amino acids: CSASQVYSNQPQHF.